Below are 13 T cell receptor beta chains sequenced from a single sample in a study of T cell responses to AZD1222 COVID-19 vaccine. The method was immunoSEQ multiplex PCR; TCRdb's version includes in-frame clones alone and lacks a portion of them. Among 150,000 or so clones listed, 85% to 95% were seen once. This specimen was peripheral blood, taken 28 days after the second AZD1222 dose. These receptors were collected from an adult who received the AZD1222 COVID-19 vaccine.

This clone was counted a few times. The V and J genes are TRBV27 and TRBJ1-1; no clear D gene. The CDR3 totals 13 residues. Germline loops: CDR1 MNHEY, CDR2 SMNVEV (reference sequence). V dropped 0 bases and J dropped 4 bases, with 6 bases sitting between them. The CDR3 DNA is TGTGCCAGCAGTTTATCAGGTGGCACTGAAGCTTTCTTT. Amino acid sequence: CASSLSGGTEAFF.

The chain combines TRBV14 with TRBJ1-2; 7 bases align to TRBD1. The junction had 5 bases not matched to a gene; V was cut back by 0 bases and J by 7 bases. The CDR3 contains 14 residues. Germline V gene sequence: CDR1 SGHDN, CDR2 FVKESK. CDR3 nucleotide sequence: TGTGCCAGCAGCCAAGATCGCCGGACAGGTGGCTACACCTTC. Protein sequence: CASSQDRRTGGYTF.

This rearrangement joins TRBV7-2 to TRBJ2-2, with a tentative D call TRBD1 (6 bases). V was shortened by 5 bases and J by 7 bases, with 14 bases between the two germline ends. CDR1 and CDR2 (germline): SGHTA, FQGNSA. CDR3 length: 14 amino acids. CDR3 residues: CASSTVRGRGELFF. The DNA for the CDR3 is TGTGCCAGCAGCACCGTCAGGGGCCGCGGGGAGCTGTTTTTT.

This chain connects TRBV18 to TRBJ1-2; D is uncertain. CDR3 length: 14 residues. CDR1 is KGHSH, CDR2 LQKENI, per germline. V was cut by 6 bases and J by 0 bases, with 11 bases left in between. Here the CDR3 DNA reads TGTGCCAGCTCGGTGGGCGCTGCTAACTATGGCTACACCTTC. This gives the protein CASSVGAANYGYTF.

The chain uses TRBV6-5 and TRBJ2-1, with 11 bases aligning to TRBD2. The germline V gene has CDR1 MNHEY and CDR2 SVGAGI. V was pared by 6 bases and J by 7 bases, with 8 bases of the junction left unmatched. The CDR3 spans 15 residues. The DNA for the CDR3 is TGTGCCAGCAGCCGCGGACTAGCGGGTCGGAATGAGCAGTTCTTC. It encodes CASSRGLAGRNEQFF.

The rearrangement links TRBV20-1 to TRBJ1-2, with D possibly matching TRBD1 (5 bases). Trimming pared 3 bases from V and 7 bases from J, leaving 12 bases between. This CDR3 is built from 12 residues. Germline V lookup: CDR1 DFQATT, CDR2 SNEGSKA (reference sequence). DNA of the CDR3: TGCAGTGCTAGTCGGGGGGGACGTGGCTACACCTTC. Translating gives CSASRGGRGYTF.

The chain uses TRBV10-3 and TRBJ1-2; maybe TRBD1 (5 bases). There are 14 residues in the CDR3. Germline CDR1 and CDR2: ENHRY and SYGVKD. The V and J ends lost 8 bases and 8 bases respectively, with 21 bases between them. CDR3 sequence (DNA): TGTGCCATCGGGACCGATGACTCCCTCGCGGGCTACACCTTC. This gives the protein CAIGTDDSLAGYTF.

Only a few counts were recorded for this clone. The chain is built from TRBV4-3 and TRBJ2-1; D not certain. CDR3 length: 17 amino acids. From germline, CDR1 is LGHNA and CDR2 YSLEER. V was trimmed by 1 base and J by 0 bases, leaving 13 bases between them. CDR3 loop: CASSQGGTTDSYNEQFF. As DNA, the CDR3 is TGCGCCAGCAGCCAAGGGGGAACCACAGACTCCTACAATGAGCAGTTCTTC.

V is TRBV13 and J is TRBJ1-1; tentative D call: TRBD1 (5 bases). Trimming left V 5 bases short and J 1 base short, with 14 bases between. Per the germline V gene, CDR1 is PRHDT and CDR2 is FYEKMQ (reference sequence). The CDR3 spans 15 residues. The CDR3 bases are TGTGCCAGCAGCCTGACGCCTCAGGGGAACACTGAAGCTTTCTTT. Amino acid sequence: CASSLTPQGNTEAFF. Filled out from reference TRBV13 and TRBJ1-1, the complete variable domain reads AAGVIQSPRHLIKEKRETATLKCYPIPRHDTVYWYQQGPGQDPQFLISFYEKMQSDKGSIPDRFSAQQFSDYHSELNMSSLELGDSALYFCASSLTPQGNTEAFFGQGTRLTVV.

This clone was counted once. V is TRBV19 and J is TRBJ1-1; D ambiguous. Germline V gene lookup returns CDR1 LNHDA and CDR2 SQIVND (reference sequence). V shed 2 bases and J shed 2 bases, with 9 bases lying between them. The CDR3 has 14 amino acids. CDR3 protein: CASSISPGNTEAFF. CDR3 in DNA: TGTGCCAGTAGTATATCCCCGGGCAACACTGAAGCTTTCTTT.

This chain joins TRBV3-1 (or the pseudogene TRBV3-2) and TRBJ2-5, with 11 bases fitting TRBD1. J gave up 4 bases and V 2 bases, and 6 bases lay outside the gene matches. CDR1 and CDR2 (germline): LGHDT, YNNKEL (reference sequence). The CDR3 is 16 residues long. The CDR3 loop reads CASSQRGQGALETQYF. The CDR3 nucleotides are TGTGCCAGCAGCCAACGAGGACAGGGGGCTTTAGAGACCCAGTACTTC.

The rearrangement uses TRBV9 and TRBJ2-5, with D unclear. This CDR3 region has 14 residues. The germline V gene has CDR1 SGDLS and CDR2 YYNGEE. Trimming left V 3 bases short and J 7 bases short, with 16 bases between. Here the CDR3 reads CASSDTGNGATQYF. Here the CDR3 DNA reads TGTGCCAGCAGCGACACCGGCAACGGAGCGACCCAGTACTTC.

This rearrangement joins TRBV7-8 to TRBJ2-6; weak D call: TRBD1 (6 bases). V lost 4 bases, J lost 0 bases, and 7 bases lay in between. CDR3 length: 15 amino acids. Germline CDR1 SGHVS, CDR2 FQNEAQ. CDR3 nucleotide sequence: TGTGCCAGCAGCTCGGACAGCTCTGGGGCCAACGTCCTGACTTTC. It codes for CASSSDSSGANVLTF.